Reported below is one T cell receptor beta chain. The age range of participants was 18 to 89 years, with residence in approximately 25 US areas. Participant-reported clinical history was the basis for cohort assignment. This entry belongs to a study of blood T cell repertoires in COVID-19. Study background: Researchers got acute and convalescent COVID-19 samples from the United States, Italy and Spain. PBMCs, B-cell-depleted T cells, or T cells were the source of the cDNA or gDNA that made up the material.

TCRdb's copy holds only in-frame clones and misses some; the assay was immunoSEQ multiplex PCR. The sample has over 200,000 clones; 88% are singletons. The CDR3 length is 12 residues. J gave up 8 bases and V 3 bases, and 1 base lay outside the gene matches. Germline V gene data show CDR1 as LNHDA and CDR2 as SQIVND (reference sequence). The TCR comes from a woman aged 40 to 50 with acute COVID-19. The specimen was PBMCs or T cells enriched from blood (not recorded which). This chain connects TRBV19 to TRBJ2-1; TRBD2 matches 7 bases. The CDR3 DNA sequence: TGTGCCAGTAGTATGGCGGGGGATGAGCAGTTCTTC. This translates into CASSMAGDEQFF.